The T cell receptor beta chain described here comes from a study of OX40 agonist ivuxolimab in advanced cancers. Generated by immunoSEQ multiplex PCR, the TCRdb table keeps only in-frame clones and is missing some. The data hold roughly 60,000 clones, with about 85% observed a single time. Trimming took 8 bases from V and 6 from J, leaving 13 bases between them. CDR1 is MDHEN and CDR2 is SYDVKM in the germline V gene. This CDR3 comprises 13 residues. The receptor's source is an adult with an advanced solid tumor such as melanoma, head and neck, liver or kidney cancer. The sample here was CD4+ or CD8+ T cells sorted from blood, taken in a trial of the OX40 agonist ivuxolimab. The chain uses TRBV28 and TRBJ1-4; TRBD1 is a possible D gene (6 bases). CDR3 DNA: TGTGCCAGCCAGAGGGGGGGCGATGAAAAACTGTTTTTT. As protein: CASQRGGDEKLFF.